The clone carrying this T cell receptor (beta chain) has a handful of counts. The germline CDR1 and CDR2 sequences are SGHRS and YFSETQ. The CDR3 runs 14 residues. V lost 4 bases, J lost 6 bases, and 11 bases lay in between. This entry belongs to a study of T cells of healthy individuals. One entry per CDR3 protein results from TCRdb running MiXCR on the 5' RACE reads. The sample contains 95,000 to 100,000 distinct CDR3 sequences, 17% of which appear only once. The rearrangement links TRBV5-1 to TRBJ1-6; tentative D call: TRBD1 (5 bases). The clonotype was recovered from a human donor in good health. The CDR3 region is CASSVGDGNSPLHF. Written as DNA, the CDR3 is TGCGCCAGCAGCGTGGGGGACGGTAATTCACCCCTCCACTTT.